This TCR beta chain comes out of a study of T cells in women clearing cervical HPV infection. Background on the study: Donors had HPV16-related CIN3 or worse; 2 had invasive cancer. Controls' single incident HPV16 infection cleared within 12 months without precancer.

On this clone itself: The sequenced fragment ends 3 residues before the CDR3 boundary, so the rest is inferred from the germline J gene.

This CDR3 contains 13 residues. V was trimmed by 1 base and J by 6 bases, leaving 6 bases between them. The V gene's germline CDR1 is SGHTA and CDR2 FQGNSA. Libraries were prepared by immunoSEQ multiplex PCR; TCRdb keeps only in-frame clonotypes and omits some of them. Recorded for this sample: about 29,000 clones. The genes are TRBV7-2 and TRBJ2-2; the D is unclear. This clonotype was sampled from a woman between 18 and 70 years old with a cervical HPV16 infection that either progressed to CIN3+ or cleared (not recorded which). Sequencing was performed on blood buffy coat. CDR3 residues: CASSLDWSGELFF. The sequenced CDR3 bases are TGTGCCAGCAGCTTAGACTGGTCCGGGGAG. Full variable domain (remainder filled in from reference TRBV7-2 and TRBJ2-2): GAGVSQSPSNKVTEKGKDVELRCDPISGHTALYWYRQSLGQGLEFLIYFQGNSAPDKSGLPSDRFSAERTGGSVSTLTIQRTQQEDSAVYLCASSLDWSGELFFGEGSRLTVL.